This T cell receptor beta chain was profiled in a study of technical replicates of blood from a few donors. The CDR3 has 16 residues. From germline, CDR1 is SEHNR and CDR2 FQNEAQ (reference sequence). The junction had 13 bases not matched to a gene; V was cut back by 5 bases and J by 7 bases. Some clones are missing from TCRdb's copy, which holds only in-frame ones; the method was immunoSEQ multiplex PCR. Among fewer than 100,000 clones listed, under 97% were seen once. This clonotype was obtained from a human donor in good health. Sample: T cells isolated from PBMCs. V is TRBV7-9 and J is TRBJ1-4; TRBD1 matches at 7 bases. CDR3 in amino acids: CASSTGDPFGSEKLFF. The CDR3 DNA reads TGTGCCAGCAGCACAGGGGATCCCTTCGGGAGTGAAAAACTGTTTTTT.